What follows are 9 T cell receptor beta chains derived from one specimen sequenced in a study of cytomegalovirus exposure and HLA in healthy donors. The PCR used 60 Vbeta and 13 Jbeta primers. This table comes from immunoSEQ multiplex PCR, and its TCRdb copy is limited to in-frame clones, with some not included. The data show some 34,000 clones, approximately 67% seen once. The sample taken for sequencing was PBMCs. The receptors here all came from a man aged 40-49 years in good health and CMV-seropositive.

There are a few counts of this clone. CDR3 DNA sequence: TGTGCCAGCAGAGATCGGGACAGGGGGGGCGATCAGCCCCAGCATTTT. This encodes CASRDRDRGGDQPQHF. The V and J genes are TRBV2 and TRBJ1-5; 11 bases align to TRBD1. V shed 6 bases and J 5 bases; nucleotides not matched to a gene: 9. Germline V gene data show CDR1 as SNHLY and CDR2 as FYNNEI. The CDR3 is 16 residues long.

The chain recombines TRBV2 with TRBJ2-3; D gene ambiguous. The CDR3 loop spans 13 amino acids. Between the trimmed V and J ends, which lost 5 bases and 4 bases, there was a span of 10 bases. Germline V gene lookup returns CDR1 SNHLY and CDR2 FYNNEI. CDR3 amino acids: CASSPLRPDTQYF. CDR3 DNA: TGTGCCAGCAGTCCCCTGAGGCCAGATACGCAGTATTTT. Full variable domain (rest looked up from reference TRBV2 and TRBJ2-3): EPEVTQTPSHQVTQMGQEVILRCVPISNHLYFYWYRQILGQKVEFLVSFYNNEISEKSEIFDDQFSVERPDGSNFTLKIRSTKLEDSAMYFCASSPLRPDTQYFGPGTRLTVL.

This chain links TRBV5-1 with TRBJ2-7; maybe TRBD1 (6 bases). This CDR3 comprises 13 residues. Germline V CDR1 and CDR2: SGHRS, YFSETQ. V lost 7 bases and J lost 1, with 12 bases in between. CDR3 residues: CASGHTGSYEQYF. CDR3 DNA sequence: TGCGCCAGCGGGCACACAGGGTCCTACGAGCAGTACTTC.

V usage is TRBV18 and J usage is TRBJ2-5, with TRBD2 matching 9 bases. This CDR3 is built from 15 residues. Germline V gene data show CDR1 as KGHSH and CDR2 as LQKENI. V lost 6 bases to trimming and J lost 2 bases; unmatched junction nucleotides: 7. The CDR3 reads CASSVLAGLQETQYF. CDR3 nucleotides: TGTGCCAGCTCGGTGCTAGCGGGGCTACAAGAGACCCAGTACTTC.

V usage is TRBV5-6 and J usage is TRBJ1-2, with TRBD1 matching 7 bases. The CDR3 runs 14 residues. The V gene end was trimmed by 4 bases and the J gene end by 3 bases; junction bases not matched to a gene: 6. Germline assignment: CDR1 SGHDT and CDR2 YYEEEE. The CDR3 DNA follows: TGTGCCAGCAGCCCCGGACAGGCCTACTATGGCTACACCTTC. Residues: CASSPGQAYYGYTF. Drawing the rest from reference TRBV5-6 and TRBJ1-2, the complete variable domain is DAGVTQSPTHLIKTRGQQVTLRCSPKSGHDTVSWYQQALGQGPQFIFQYYEEEERQRGNFPDRFSGHQFPNYSSELNVNALLLGDSALYLCASSPGQAYYGYTFGSGTRLTVV.

This clone appeared a few times. The chain has TRBV4-2 and TRBJ2-5; 10 nucleotides agree with TRBD2. CDR3 size: 16 residues. Germline assignment: CDR1 LGHNA and CDR2 YNFKEQ. The J segment lost 4 bases and the V segment lost 5 bases, leaving 10 bases of the junction unmatched. This CDR3 reads CASSILAGVPIETQYF. As DNA, the CDR3 is TGTGCCAGCAGCATTCTAGCGGGGGTTCCCATAGAGACCCAGTACTTC.

The J gene is TRBJ1-1, the V gene TRBV27; D call uncertain. The CDR3 has 14 residues. Trimming took off 5 bases at V and 1 base at J, with 11 bases between the two ends. Germline-derived CDR1 and CDR2 are MNHEY and SMNVEV (reference sequence). The CDR3 here is CASSVLSGNTEAFF. The CDR3 coding sequence is TGTGCCAGCAGTGTCCTTTCAGGGAACACTGAAGCTTTCTTT.

CDR3 sequence (DNA): TGTGCCAGCAGTGAGGAGACAGGCCTCTATGGCTACACCTTC. Protein product: CASSEETGLYGYTF. The J gene is TRBJ1-2, the V gene TRBV6-1; weak D call: TRBD1 (6 bases). Trimming cost V 3 bases and J 4 bases, with 12 bases left between them. This CDR3 comprises 14 residues. Germline CDR1 is MNHNS and CDR2 is SASEGT.

The chain employs TRBV19 and TRBJ2-7; D possibly corresponds to TRBD1 (6 bases). The CDR3 has 16 residues. The V gene's germline CDR1 is LNHDA and CDR2 SQIVND (reference sequence). Trimming pared 5 bases from V and 1 base from J, leaving 18 bases between. The CDR3 DNA reads as TGTGCCAGTAGTCTTCAATCCGGGACACCTTCCTACGAGCAGTACTTC. As protein: CASSLQSGTPSYEQYF.